This TCR beta chain was captured by sequencing in a study of T cell responses to AZD1222 COVID-19 vaccine (dated by TCRdb to 2020 to 2022). Turning to the overall study: A total of around 240 trial participants underwent TCR sequencing, of whom some 200 had received two doses of AZD1222 and approximately 26 had received two doses of the MenACWY control vaccine. Trial participants were enrolled by age into subgroups of 18-55, 56-69 and 70-plus years, and around 140, 26 and 57 TCR-sequenced participants, respectively, were included in these subgroups.

On this clone: Its binding antigen is unknown. No per-base quality is available; no much larger clone lies one base away.

The CDR3 regions of human TCRbeta chains were analyzed by immunosequencing. Regarding the original processing steps: Repertoire TCRs were matched against a reference library of SARS-CoV-2-specific TCRs generated with the MIRA antigen-specificity platform. Breadth meant the fraction of unique TCRs that were SARS-CoV-2-associated, whereas depth meant the fraction of total T cells that were SARS-CoV-2-associated. Each spike-specific TCR was assigned to its reactive spike region and to a CD4 or CD8 class using the MIRA data. Log10-transformed breadth and depth values were compared by one-way ANOVA with Sidak's multiple comparisons tests. The immuneACCESS repertoire file appears here via TCRdb, limited to in-frame rearrangements. These files lack a portion of the clones; in checked studies, under half of the deficit traces to unresolved V genes, and the cause of the others is not known. V, J and clone size derive from that table, while D and trimming were established from the DNA sequence. This sample lists about 170,000 clones; roughly 89% were detected once. The leading ten clones occupy about 1% of the sample.

This sample's time point label indicates: about 28 days (+/-7) after the second vaccine dose. AZD1222 recipients whose second dose came at about 4 weeks and those whose second dose came at about 12 weeks were combined into one group, since spike-specific TCR depth and breadth did not differ between the two schedules. The vaccinee samples were drawn from two UK trials, COV001 and COV002, one of which was a single-blind randomized controlled phase 2/3 trial testing AZD1222 (ChAdOx1 nCoV-19) in healthy adults. For TCRbeta chain sequencing, PBMC samples from trial participants were taken at day 0 and at day 28 after the second dose. What the study reported, not specific to this receptor: In the small 56-69-year group, the increase in depth fell short of significance, most likely because of low power. Participants were mostly white British and included more females than males, and it was suggested by the authors that clonal diversity may have been underestimated. Conclusions about previously exposed vaccinees were limited because only 6 or 7 AZD1222 recipients were SARS-CoV-2 seropositive at baseline. Spike-specific TCR breadth and depth rose significantly after two AZD1222 doses compared with day 0 and with MenACWY recipients. Reportedly, close to half of the unique spike-specific TCRs recognized epitopes lying outside the regions that are mutated in the B.1.351 and B.1.1.7 variants. Vaccine-associated CD4 TCRs spanned the whole spike protein, with dominant responses in regions 160-218 and 743-854. No day 14 peak-response samples were available, so repertoires were characterized only after the peak T cell response.

V sheds 6 bases and J sheds 7 bases, leaving 15 bases between their ends. The CDR3 numbers 14 residues from cysteine through phenylalanine. Left in the record is the CDR3 DNA by itself, 42 bases read in frame from the first base. CDR1 and CDR2, looked up from the germline V gene, are SGHTA and FQGNSA. The TCR was taken from an adult who received the AZD1222 COVID-19 vaccine. Sample: peripheral blood, taken 28 days after the second AZD1222 dose. The rearranged segments are TRBV7-2 and TRBJ2-2; the D gene is perhaps TRBD1, from 5 matching bases. The bases read TGTGCCAGCAGATACACAGGATCTGACGGGGAGCTGTTTTTT. Its amino acids are CASRYTGSDGELFF. The CDR3 plus the reference TRBV7-2 and TRBJ2-2 genes for the other parts give the full variable domain: GAGVSQSPSNKVTEKGKDVELRCDPISGHTALYWYRQSLGQGLEFLIYFQGNSAPDKSGLPSDRFSAERTGGSVSTLTIQRTQQEDSAVYLCASRYTGSDGELFFGEGSRLTVL.